This T cell receptor (beta chain) was identified in a study of cytomegalovirus exposure and HLA in healthy donors. CDR3 length: 13 amino acids. V shed 10 bases and J shed 5 bases, with 18 bases lying between them. The germline CDR1 and CDR2 sequences are MNHEY and SVGAGI. To note about this clone: Its antigen is undetermined.

Findings and caveats of the study: A previous analysis found most TCR beta V segments productive roughly 90% or roughly 30% of the time. With later analysis, a missense DCLRE1C variant became linked to TCR beta V- and J-gene trimming.

It was with 60 Vbeta and 13 Jbeta primers that the PCR ran. Profiling relied on immunoSEQ multiplex PCR, and the TCRdb table lists in-frame clones only, not all of them. This repertoire shows 90,000 to 150,000 clones, nearly 80% found once; its top ten account for roughly 3.3%. This chain joins TRBV6-5 and TRBJ2-7, with D tentatively TRBD2 (5 bases). The sequenced material came from PBMCs. The TCR comes from a woman younger than 45 in good health and CMV-seropositive. The CDR3 DNA is TGTGCCACCCTGTTACCGGGAATGGACGAGCAGTACTTC. Translating it yields CATLLPGMDEQYF.